This T cell receptor (beta chain) originates from a study of shared clonotypes between healthy human individuals. Study results and limitations: Sharing across several donors was seen in 4% to 6.5% of naive CD4 clonotypes. Memory subsets had estimated richness that was generally smaller than that of naive subsets.

Comment on this clone: Its target is not known.

Memory CD4+ cells were the fraction left after CD45RA+ naive selection. The CDR3 contains 13 residues. V lost 4 bases to trimming and J lost 6 bases; unmatched junction nucleotides: 6. From germline, CDR1 is KGHSH and CDR2 LQKENI. Produced via immunoSEQ multiplex PCR; TCRdb's table is partial and in-frame only. The table shows roughly 220,000 clones, with over 50% occurring only once. Sequencing was done on a sample of memory CD4+ T cells sorted from blood. The subset is: CD45RA-negative fraction. This clonotype was sampled from a man aged 30 to 39 in good health. The chain joins TRBV18 to TRBJ2-7; 7 bases agree with TRBD2. In DNA, the CDR3 is TGTGCCAGCTCACGGGCGGGAGTAAGCGAGCAGTACTTC. Protein product: CASSRAGVSEQYF.